This T cell receptor (beta chain) was retrieved from a study of beta chain features in type 1 diabetes. Study information: Age and gender were similar between patients and healthy donors, as were cell yields.

Study-level points and caveats: Across patients, naive, central memory and Treg TCRB repertoires exhibited apparently greater similarity than was observed across healthy donors. Researchers report that Type 1 diabetes patients had moderately but significantly shorter TCRB CDR3s across all four CD4+ subsets.

Reverse transcribing all isolated RNA meant expressed TCRB transcripts were sequenced. Assay: immunoSEQ multiplex PCR; the TCRdb copy retains only in-frame clones and omits some. The sample has 95,000 to 110,000 clones, under 30% seen once; the top ten hold roughly 0.58%. V was pared by 9 bases and J by 2 bases, with 11 bases of the junction left unmatched. The CDR3 has 17 amino acids. Germline CDR1 and CDR2: SNHLY and FYNNEI. One heparinised blood draw averaging roughly 120 mL was given by each donor. About this clone itself: Its antigen remains unknown.

Sequences were obtained from central memory CD4+ T cells from blood. V is TRBV2 and J is TRBJ2-3, with TRBD2 identical over 13 bases. This clonotype was obtained from a woman between 18 and 29 years old with type 1 diabetes. This CDR3 is CARDRLAGGPTTDTQYF. Written as DNA, the CDR3 is TGTGCCAGAGACCGACTAGCGGGAGGCCCCACCACAGATACGCAGTATTTT.